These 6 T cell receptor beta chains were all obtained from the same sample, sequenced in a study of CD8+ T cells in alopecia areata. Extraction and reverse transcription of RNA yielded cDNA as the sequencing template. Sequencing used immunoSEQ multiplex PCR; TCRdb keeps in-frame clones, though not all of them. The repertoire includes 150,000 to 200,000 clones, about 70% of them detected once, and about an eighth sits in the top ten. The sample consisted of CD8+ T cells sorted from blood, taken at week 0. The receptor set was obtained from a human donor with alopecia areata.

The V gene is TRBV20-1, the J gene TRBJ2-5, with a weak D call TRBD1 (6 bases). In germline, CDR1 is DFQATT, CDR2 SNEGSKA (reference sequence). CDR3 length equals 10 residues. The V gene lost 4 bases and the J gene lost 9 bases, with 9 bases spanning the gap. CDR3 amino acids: CSANRVAQYF. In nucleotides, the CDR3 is TGCAGTGCTAACAGGGTTGCCCAGTACTTC.

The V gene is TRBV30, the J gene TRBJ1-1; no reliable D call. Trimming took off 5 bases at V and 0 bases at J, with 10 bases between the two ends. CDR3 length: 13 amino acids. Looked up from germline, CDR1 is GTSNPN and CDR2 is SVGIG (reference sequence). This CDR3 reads CAWQLALNTEAFF. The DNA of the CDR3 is TGTGCCTGGCAACTAGCGCTGAACACTGAAGCTTTCTTT.

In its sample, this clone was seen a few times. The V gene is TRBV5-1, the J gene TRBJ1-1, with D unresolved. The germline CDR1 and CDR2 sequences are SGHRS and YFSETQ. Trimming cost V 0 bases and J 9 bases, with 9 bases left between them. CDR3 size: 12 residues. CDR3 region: CASSLGGPQAFF. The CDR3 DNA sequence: TGCGCCAGCAGCTTGGGTGGACCACAAGCTTTCTTT.

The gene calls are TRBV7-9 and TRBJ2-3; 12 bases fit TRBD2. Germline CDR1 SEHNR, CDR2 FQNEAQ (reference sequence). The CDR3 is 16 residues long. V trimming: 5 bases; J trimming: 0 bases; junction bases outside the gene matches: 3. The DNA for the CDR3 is TGTGCCAGCAGCATACTAGCGGGGGGAAGCACAGATACGCAGTATTTT. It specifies CASSILAGGSTDTQYF. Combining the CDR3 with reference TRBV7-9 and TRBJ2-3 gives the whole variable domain DTGVSQNPRHKITKRGQNVTFRCDPISEHNRLYWYRQTLGQGPEFLTYFQNEAQLEKSRLLSDRFSAERPKGSFSTLEIQRTEQGDSAMYLCASSILAGGSTDTQYFGPGTRLTVL.

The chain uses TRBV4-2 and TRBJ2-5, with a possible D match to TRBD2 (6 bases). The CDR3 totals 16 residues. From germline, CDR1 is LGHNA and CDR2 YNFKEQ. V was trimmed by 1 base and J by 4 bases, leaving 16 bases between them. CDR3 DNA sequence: TGTGCCAGCAGCCAAGGCCGGGACTGGGGCCCAGAGACCCAGTACTTC. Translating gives CASSQGRDWGPETQYF.

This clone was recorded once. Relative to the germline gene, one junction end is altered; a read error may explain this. CDR3 sequence (DNA): TGTGCCAGCACTGAATCAGGGAACTATGGCTACACCTTC. This codes for CASTESGNYGYTF. The chain uses TRBV2 and TRBJ1-2, with a weak D call TRBD1 (5 bases). The CDR3 is made up of 13 amino acids. Per the germline V gene, CDR1 is SNHLY and CDR2 is FYNNEI.